This TCR beta chain was profiled in a study of T cell clusters in autoimmune cytopenias. TRB was amplified from approximately 230 ng of peripheral blood genomic DNA per sample. CDR3 size: 17 residues. Looked up from germline, CDR1 is MNHNY and CDR2 is SVGAGI (reference sequence). TRB rearrangements were amplified by touch-down multiplex PCR with mixed TRB-A/B primers. TCRdb re-analyzed the multiplex PCR reads; it lists each CDR3 protein once, without DNA. The sample table sets out about 8,300 distinct CDR3 sequences. V is TRBV6-6 and J is TRBJ1-3. The source material was peripheral blood. The clonotype was recovered from a human donor with an autoimmune cytopenia or autoimmune hepatitis (not recorded which). The CDR3 loop is CAISESGGTDSGNTIYF.